This is a list of T cell receptor beta chains from one sample in a study of patients and donors after allogeneic stem cell transplantation. Each CDR3 protein is one row after TCRdb ran MiXCR on the RT-PCR reads. The table lists about 57,000 distinct CDR3 sequences, 13% of them singletons. Sequencing was carried out using blood, either unsorted or a sorted T cell fraction (not recorded which). These receptors originate from a human donor who was either an allogeneic HSCT recipient or a stem cell or donor lymphocyte infusion donor (not recorded which). It is not recorded whose cells these are; they may come from a transplant donor. Each CDR3 is given with its conserved first and last residue. Each record gives: D gene, CDR3 length, V gene, J gene, clone size, CDR3 DNA, CDR3 protein. D genes are given only for firm matches. Size tells how often a clone was seen (once, few, many) or the class of an expanded clone, and some rows leave it out.

d_call: TRBD1; cdr3_length: 15; v_call: TRBV6-5; j_call: TRBJ1-5; clone_size: .; cdr3_nt: TGTGCCAGCAGTTCCGGTGACAGGGGGAATCAGCCCCAGCATTTT; cdr3_aa: CASSSGDRGNQPQHF
d_call: .; cdr3_length: 18; v_call: TRBV11-2; j_call: TRBJ1-1; clone_size: .; cdr3_nt: TGTGCCAGCAGCATCACGGCGGGAGGGAGCATTTCCGACACTGAAGCTTTCTTT; cdr3_aa: CASSITAGGSISDTEAFF
d_call: TRBD1; cdr3_length: 16; v_call: TRBV9; j_call: TRBJ1-2; clone_size: many; cdr3_nt: TGTGCCAGCAGCGCACTTGACAGGGGAACTAACTATGGCTACACCTTC; cdr3_aa: CASSALDRGTNYGYTF
d_call: .; cdr3_length: 14; v_call: TRBV5-5; j_call: TRBJ2-3; clone_size: few; cdr3_nt: TGTGCCAGCAGCTCAAGGACGTCAGGAGATACGCAGTATTTT; cdr3_aa: CASSSRTSGDTQYF
d_call: .; cdr3_length: 15; v_call: TRBV7-3; j_call: TRBJ1-6; clone_size: few; cdr3_nt: TGTGCCAGCAGCCCCTCCGGGCCCGGGAATTCACCCCTCCACTTT; cdr3_aa: CASSPSGPGNSPLHF
d_call: .; cdr3_length: 12; v_call: TRBV20-1; j_call: TRBJ2-7; clone_size: .; cdr3_nt: TGCAGTGCTCGCTGGGTGACGGGGGAGCAGTACTTC; cdr3_aa: CSARWVTGEQYF
d_call: .; cdr3_length: 16; v_call: TRBV3-1; j_call: TRBJ2-5; clone_size: .; cdr3_nt: TGTGCCAGCAGCCAAGACCCCCGGACGGGCCAAGAGACCCAGTACTTC; cdr3_aa: CASSQDPRTGQETQYF
d_call: .; cdr3_length: 17; v_call: TRBV7-2; j_call: TRBJ2-3; clone_size: .; cdr3_nt: TGTGCCAGCAGCTTAGTAGTCGGGTTAACTAGCACAGATACGCAGTATTTT; cdr3_aa: CASSLVVGLTSTDTQYF
d_call: TRBD1; cdr3_length: 17; v_call: TRBV20-1; j_call: TRBJ1-5; clone_size: .; cdr3_nt: TGCAGTGCTAGAGATCCAGGGGGTAAGCTGAAGGATCAGCCCCAGCATTTT; cdr3_aa: CSARDPGGKLKDQPQHF
d_call: TRBD1; cdr3_length: 13; v_call: TRBV18; j_call: TRBJ2-7; clone_size: few; cdr3_nt: TGTGCCAGCTCTCACGGGACAGCCTACGAGCAGTACTTC; cdr3_aa: CASSHGTAYEQYF
d_call: .; cdr3_length: 14; v_call: TRBV5-5; j_call: TRBJ1-5; clone_size: many; cdr3_nt: TGTGCCAGCAGCAAGCAGGGGTTAAATCAGCCCCAGCATTTT; cdr3_aa: CASSKQGLNQPQHF
d_call: .; cdr3_length: 13; v_call: TRBV5-8; j_call: TRBJ2-3; clone_size: few; cdr3_nt: TGTGCCAGCAGCTTAGGGCGGCTAGATACGCAGTATTTT; cdr3_aa: CASSLGRLDTQYF
d_call: .; cdr3_length: 14; v_call: TRBV20-1; j_call: TRBJ1-4; clone_size: many; cdr3_nt: TGCAGTGCTGGTAGGGGAGGGTTGGGTGAAAAACTGTTTTTT; cdr3_aa: CSAGRGGLGEKLFF
d_call: .; cdr3_length: 12; v_call: TRBV6-5; j_call: TRBJ1-2; clone_size: many; cdr3_nt: TGTGCCAGCAGTTATATCGGGGCTGGCTACACCTTC; cdr3_aa: CASSYIGAGYTF
d_call: TRBD2; cdr3_length: 15; v_call: TRBV10-2; j_call: TRBJ2-1; clone_size: once; cdr3_nt: TGCGCCAGCAGTGAGCGAGGGACTAGCGGTAATGAGCAGTTCTTC; cdr3_aa: CASSERGTSGNEQFF
d_call: .; cdr3_length: 14; v_call: TRBV12-3/TRBV12-4; j_call: TRBJ1-1; clone_size: many; cdr3_nt: TGTGCCAGCAGGTTAGAACAGCTGAACACTGAAGCTTTCTTT; cdr3_aa: CASRLEQLNTEAFF
d_call: .; cdr3_length: 13; v_call: TRBV7-2; j_call: TRBJ1-1; clone_size: many; cdr3_nt: TGTGCCAGCAGCTTACAGGGAGACACTGAAGCTTTCTTT; cdr3_aa: CASSLQGDTEAFF
d_call: TRBD1; cdr3_length: 16; v_call: TRBV7-8; j_call: TRBJ1-2; clone_size: .; cdr3_nt: TGTGCCAGCAGCTTAGCCGCAGGGGGCGGCTTATATGGCTACACCTTC; cdr3_aa: CASSLAAGGGLYGYTF
d_call: .; cdr3_length: 13; v_call: TRBV10-3; j_call: TRBJ2-7; clone_size: .; cdr3_nt: TGTGCCATCAGTGAGTCGATTGGTCGGGAGCAGTACTTC; cdr3_aa: CAISESIGREQYF
d_call: TRBD2; cdr3_length: 17; v_call: TRBV3-1; j_call: TRBJ2-7; clone_size: few; cdr3_nt: TGTGCCAGCAGCCTCGGACTAGCGGGAGATGCCCTCTACGAGCAGTACTTC; cdr3_aa: CASSLGLAGDALYEQYF
d_call: .; cdr3_length: 12; v_call: TRBV7-9; j_call: TRBJ1-1; clone_size: many; cdr3_nt: TGTGCCAGCAGCTTATTCGGGGGAGATGCTTTCTTT; cdr3_aa: CASSLFGGDAFF
d_call: TRBD1; cdr3_length: 14; v_call: TRBV12-3/TRBV12-4; j_call: TRBJ1-1; clone_size: many; cdr3_nt: TGTGCCAGCACCGGGACAGGGGACAGGACTGAAGCTTTCTTT; cdr3_aa: CASTGTGDRTEAFF
d_call: TRBD2; cdr3_length: 17; v_call: TRBV5-1; j_call: TRBJ2-1; clone_size: many; cdr3_nt: TGCGCCAGCAGCTTGAGGGCGGGAGTGATGTCCTACAATGAGCAGTTCTTC; cdr3_aa: CASSLRAGVMSYNEQFF
d_call: .; cdr3_length: 14; v_call: TRBV25-1; j_call: TRBJ2-2; clone_size: .; cdr3_nt: TGTGCCAGCAGTGATGGGGTGTTCACCGGGGAGCTGTTTTTT; cdr3_aa: CASSDGVFTGELFF
d_call: .; cdr3_length: 14; v_call: TRBV7-9; j_call: TRBJ2-1; clone_size: many; cdr3_nt: TGTGCCAGCAGCTTAGCGGGGGGTGGCGATGAGCAGTTCTTC; cdr3_aa: CASSLAGGGDEQFF
d_call: TRBD1; cdr3_length: 15; v_call: TRBV10-2; j_call: TRBJ2-6; clone_size: .; cdr3_nt: TGCGCCAGCAGTACAGGGGGCGGTGGGGCCAACGTCCTGACTTTC; cdr3_aa: CASSTGGGGANVLTF
d_call: .; cdr3_length: 13; v_call: TRBV29-1; j_call: TRBJ1-1; clone_size: many; cdr3_nt: TGCAGCGTCGAACAGGGCAGGGGCACTGAAGCTTTCTTT; cdr3_aa: CSVEQGRGTEAFF
d_call: TRBD2; cdr3_length: 14; v_call: TRBV6-6; j_call: TRBJ2-1; clone_size: few; cdr3_nt: TGTGCCAGCAGGCTAGCGGGAGGGGGTAATGAGCAGTTCTTC; cdr3_aa: CASRLAGGGNEQFF
d_call: TRBD2; cdr3_length: 15; v_call: TRBV20-1; j_call: TRBJ2-7; clone_size: .; cdr3_nt: TGCAGTGCTTCCCCTATGGCGGGAGTTATCTACGAGCAGTACTTC; cdr3_aa: CSASPMAGVIYEQYF
d_call: TRBD2; cdr3_length: 16; v_call: TRBV5-1; j_call: TRBJ2-7; clone_size: many; cdr3_nt: TGCGCCAGCAGCTTGGGGACTAGCATTACTACCTACGAGCAGTACTTC; cdr3_aa: CASSLGTSITTYEQYF
d_call: .; cdr3_length: 13; v_call: TRBV29-1; j_call: TRBJ2-7; clone_size: many; cdr3_nt: TGCAGCGTTGAAGACACAAAGATTTACGAGCAGTACTTC; cdr3_aa: CSVEDTKIYEQYF
d_call: TRBD1; cdr3_length: 16; v_call: TRBV15; j_call: TRBJ2-1; clone_size: .; cdr3_nt: TGTGCCACCAGCAGCCCGGGACAGGGCCCTTACAATGAGCAGTTCTTC; cdr3_aa: CATSSPGQGPYNEQFF
d_call: TRBD1; cdr3_length: 14; v_call: TRBV12-3/TRBV12-4; j_call: TRBJ2-7; clone_size: .; cdr3_nt: TGTGCCAGCAGTTACACCGGGACAGGAGAGGAGCAGTACTTC; cdr3_aa: CASSYTGTGEEQYF
d_call: TRBD2; cdr3_length: 18; v_call: TRBV6-2/TRBV6-3; j_call: TRBJ2-3; clone_size: few; cdr3_nt: TGTGCCAGCAGTCTATCCGAATCACTAGCGGGAGAATCAGATACGCAGTATTTT; cdr3_aa: CASSLSESLAGESDTQYF
d_call: TRBD2; cdr3_length: 15; v_call: TRBV29-1; j_call: TRBJ2-3; clone_size: few; cdr3_nt: TGCAGCGTCAGCTTCACTAGCGGGGGCACAGATACGCAGTATTTT; cdr3_aa: CSVSFTSGGTDTQYF